This TCR beta chain originates from a study of control samples from healthy donors and cancer patients. Method: immunoSEQ multiplex PCR; TCRdb's copy keeps in-frame clones and lacks some. The sample holds around 180,000 clones, approximately 94% seen once. The CDR3 length is 14 residues. V lost 6 bases and J lost 5; bases outside the gene matches: 4. Germline CDR1 is MDHEN and CDR2 is SYDVKM. The rearrangement links TRBV28 to TRBJ2-2, with TRBD2 matching 9 bases. The TCR comes from a woman in her late teens or twenties in good health. The material sequenced was blood. Here the CDR3 reads CASRYSGSTGELFF. The CDR3 nucleotides read TGTGCCAGCAGATATAGCGGGAGTACCGGGGAGCTGTTTTTT.